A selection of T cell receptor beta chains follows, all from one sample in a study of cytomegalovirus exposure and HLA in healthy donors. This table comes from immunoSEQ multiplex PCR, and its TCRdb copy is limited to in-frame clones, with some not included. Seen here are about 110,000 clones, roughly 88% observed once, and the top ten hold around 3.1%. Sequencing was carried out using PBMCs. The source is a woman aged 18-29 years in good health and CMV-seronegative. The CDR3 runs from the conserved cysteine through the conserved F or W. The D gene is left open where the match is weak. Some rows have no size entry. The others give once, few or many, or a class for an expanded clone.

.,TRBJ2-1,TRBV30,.,TGTGCCTGGATTCCGCCGAGGGCCTACAATGAGCAGTTCTTC,CAWIPPRAYNEQFF
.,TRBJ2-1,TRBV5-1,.,TGCGCCAGCAGCTTCGCAGACAGGGAGCAGTTCTTC,CASSFADREQFF
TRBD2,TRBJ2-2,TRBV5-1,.,TGCGCCAGCAGCTCCGCCATGAGGGGACTAAACGGGGAGCTGTTTTTT,CASSSAMRGLNGELFF
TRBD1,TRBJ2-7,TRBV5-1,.,TGCGCCACCCAATTCTCGACAGGGGACTACGAGCAGTACTTC,CATQFSTGDYEQYF
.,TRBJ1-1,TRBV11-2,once,TGTGCCAGCAGCTTAGGAATGGGGAGTGGGACTGAAGCTTTCTTT,CASSLGMGSGTEAFF
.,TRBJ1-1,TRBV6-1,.,TGTGCCAGCAGGAGGGGGGGTGAAGCTTTCTTT,CASRRGGEAFF
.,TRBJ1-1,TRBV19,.,TGTGCCACCAGGAACCGAGGGGAGGGTGAAGCTTTCTTT,CATRNRGEGEAFF
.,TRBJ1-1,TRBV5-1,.,TGCGCCAGCAGCTTGGCCGAGGCCCAGAACACTGAAGCTTTCTTT,CASSLAEAQNTEAFF
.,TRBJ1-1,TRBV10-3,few,TGTGCCATCAGTTATAGGGAACTAGGTGAAGCTTTCTTT,CAISYRELGEAFF
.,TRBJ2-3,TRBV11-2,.,TGTGCCAGCAGCTTAGGACTAGTTTCGGGGGATACGCAGTATTTT,CASSLGLVSGDTQYF
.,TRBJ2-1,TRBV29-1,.,TGCAGCGTTGAAAACGGCAATGAGCAGTTCTTC,CSVENGNEQFF
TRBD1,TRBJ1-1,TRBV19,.,TGTGCCAGTAGTAGGGACAGGGACACCGGAGCTTTCTTT,CASSRDRDTGAFF
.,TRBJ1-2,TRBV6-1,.,TGTGCCAGCAGTGAAGAAACAGCTTCCTTTTATGGCTACACCTTC,CASSEETASFYGYTF
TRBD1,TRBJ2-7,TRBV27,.,TGTGCCAGCAGTCCCAGGGGACAGGGGACCTACGAGCAGTACTTC,CASSPRGQGTYEQYF
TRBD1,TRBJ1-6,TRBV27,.,TGTGCCAGCAGTTACCGGGACAGGGAATATTCACCCCTCCACTTT,CASSYRDREYSPLHF
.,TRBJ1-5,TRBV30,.,TGTGCCTGGTCCCAGGGGAGACGGCCCCAGCATTTT,CAWSQGRRPQHF
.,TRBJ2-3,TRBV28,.,TGTGCCAGCACCGAGGGGGTAGTGATAGATACGCAGTATTTT,CASTEGVVIDTQYF
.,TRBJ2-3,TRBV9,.,TGTGCCAGCAGCGTAGAAGCCCACACAGATACGCAGTATTTT,CASSVEAHTDTQYF
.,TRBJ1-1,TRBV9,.,TGTGCCAGCAGCGTAGGACAGGCCCTGACCATGAACACTGAAGCTTTCTTT,CASSVGQALTMNTEAFF
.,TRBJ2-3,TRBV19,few,TGTGCCAGTAGTATAACAGTTTACACAGATACGCAGTATTTT,CASSITVYTDTQYF
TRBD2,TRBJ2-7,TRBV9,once,TGTGCCAGCAGCGTAGGGGCGGGGGAATCCTACGAGCAGTACTTC,CASSVGAGESYEQYF
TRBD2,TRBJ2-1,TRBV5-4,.,TGTGCCAGCAGCTTGGAGTCCAGCGGGATCAATGAGCAGTTCTTC,CASSLESSGINEQFF
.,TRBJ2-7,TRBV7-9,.,TGTGCCAGCAGCTTAGTCGAGGGTGCTCCCGGCAATTCCTACGAGCAGTACTTC,CASSLVEGAPGNSYEQYF
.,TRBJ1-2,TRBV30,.,TGTGCCTGGAGTGTTGTCGGGATTACTAGCTATGGCTACACCTTC,CAWSVVGITSYGYTF
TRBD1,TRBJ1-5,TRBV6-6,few,TGTGCCAGCAGTTATCAGGGGGTAAGTCAGCCCCAGCATTTT,CASSYQGVSQPQHF
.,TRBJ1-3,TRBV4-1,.,TGCGCCAGCAGCCAAGATAAGGGCGTGGGAGGCTCTGGAAACACCATATATTTT,CASSQDKGVGGSGNTIYF
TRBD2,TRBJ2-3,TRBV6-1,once,TGTGCCAGCAGTGAAGCGGGGGGACTAGCGGGGGATACGCAGTATTTT,CASSEAGGLAGDTQYF
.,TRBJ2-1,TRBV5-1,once,TGCGCCAGCAGTCCTACTAGAGACAACCGGAATGAGCAGTTCTTC,CASSPTRDNRNEQFF
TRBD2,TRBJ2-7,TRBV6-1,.,TGTGCCAGCACCAGAATGGGGGAGGGGACCTACGAGCAGTACTTC,CASTRMGEGTYEQYF
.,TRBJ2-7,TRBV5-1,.,TGCGCCAGCAGCTTGGTCGACAACTACGAGCAGTACTTC,CASSLVDNYEQYF
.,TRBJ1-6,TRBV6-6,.,TGTGCCAGCAGGGACAACTATAATTCACCCCTCCACTTT,CASRDNYNSPLHF
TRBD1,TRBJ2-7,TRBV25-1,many,TGTGCCAGCAGTGTTGGGACAGTAGACGAGCAGTACTTC,CASSVGTVDEQYF
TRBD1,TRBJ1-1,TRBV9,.,TGTGCCAGCAGCGTAGCTCAGGGGGTGGCTTTCTTT,CASSVAQGVAFF
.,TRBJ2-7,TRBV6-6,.,TGTGCCAGCAGTCAGTCAGGGGCAGACTACGAGCAGTACTTC,CASSQSGADYEQYF
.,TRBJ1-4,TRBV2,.,TGTGCCAGCAGTGACAAGCCGGGAGCAACTAATGAAAAACTGTTTTTT,CASSDKPGATNEKLFF
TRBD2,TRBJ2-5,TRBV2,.,TGTGCCAGCTCCTCCGGACTAGCGGGGGGGCGGTCAGAGACCCAGTACTTC,CASSSGLAGGRSETQYF
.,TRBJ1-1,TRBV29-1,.,TGCAGCGTTGAAGAAGGCCCTCGGGCTGAAGCTTTCTTT,CSVEEGPRAEAFF
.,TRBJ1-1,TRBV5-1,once,TGCGCCAGCAGTTTGTGGGGGCCTGGTGAAGCTTTCTTT,CASSLWGPGEAFF
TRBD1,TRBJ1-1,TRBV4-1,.,TGCGCCAGCAGCCAAGATTTTTCTGTACAGGGGATAATCACGCTGAACACTGAAGCTTTCTTT,CASSQDFSVQGIITLNTEAFF
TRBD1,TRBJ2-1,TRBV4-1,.,TGCGCCAGCAGCCTACACAGGGGGCGCTTTTATCTGGCCTACAATGAGCAGTTCTTC,CASSLHRGRFYLAYNEQFF
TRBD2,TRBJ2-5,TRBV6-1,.,TGTGCCAGCAGTGCGTCAGCGGGGGGACAAGAGACCCAGTACTTC,CASSASAGGQETQYF
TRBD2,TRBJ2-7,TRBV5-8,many,TGTGCCAGCAGCCCAAGCGGGGGGGCGCACGAGCAGTACTTC,CASSPSGGAHEQYF
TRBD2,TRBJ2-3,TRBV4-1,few,TGCGCCAGCAGCCAAGCGTGGGGGGGATGGACAGATACGCAGTATTTT,CASSQAWGGWTDTQYF
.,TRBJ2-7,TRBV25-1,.,TGTGCCAGCAGAACGTCAGTGACAAATCCGGGGGAGCAGTACTTC,CASRTSVTNPGEQYF
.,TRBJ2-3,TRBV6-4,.,TGTGCCAGCAGTGACTCCCTGGGGGGAGATACGCAGTATTTT,CASSDSLGGDTQYF
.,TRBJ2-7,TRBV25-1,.,TGTGCCAGCAGTGAAAGTAAGATGGTGCGCTACGAGCAGTACTTC,CASSESKMVRYEQYF
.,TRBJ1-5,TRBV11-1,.,TGTGCCAGCAGCCAGAAAATAAGAAACAGGGTGGACAATCAGCCCCAGCATTTT,CASSQKIRNRVDNQPQHF